These T cell receptor beta chains were read from a single sample in a study of human T cells and chemical hapten exposure. TCRdb used MiXCR to reprocess the RACE reads, holding one entry per CDR3 protein. The sample has 35,000 or so distinct CDR3 sequences; roughly 6.4% are singletons. The input for sequencing was whole blood, taken in connection with sensitization to the hapten diphenylcyclopropenone (DPC). Receptor source: a woman in her 30s with alopecia areata. Some clones in this sample may be carry-over from other donors' samples. Each CDR3 is given with its conserved first and last residue. D genes are given only for firm matches. Rows give clone size only sometimes, using once, few, many, or a class for an expanded clone.

d_call j_call v_call clone_size cdr3_nt cdr3_aa
TRBD2 TRBJ2-3 TRBV4-1 . TGCGCCAGCAGCCGAGTAGCGGGGGGCGTAGATACGCAGTATTTT CASSRVAGGVDTQYF
. TRBJ1-1 TRBV14 . TGTGCCAGCAGCCAAACAATAGACAGCCTCGCCAACACTGAAGCTTTCTTT CASSQTIDSLANTEAFF
TRBD1 TRBJ2-7 TRBV6-2/TRBV6-3 many TGTGCCAGCAGGAGACCGGGACAGGGGAATTGGGAGCAGTACTTC CASRRPGQGNWEQYF
. TRBJ2-4 TRBV4-2 . TGTGCCAGCAGCCAAGAATTCAGGGGGGCTCTAGCCAAAAACATTCAGTACTTC CASSQEFRGALAKNIQYF
. TRBJ1-1 TRBV11-2 . TGTGCCACAGAGAGGACAGCGAACACTGAAGCTTTCTTT CATERTANTEAFF
. TRBJ2-4 TRBV12-3/TRBV12-4 . TGTGCCAGCAGTTTAAGGCATGCTCAGTACTTC CASSLRHAQYF
TRBD2 TRBJ2-2 TRBV20-1 few TGCAGTGCTAGAGATCCCGGGGTAGCGGGGGCCCTAAACACCGGGGAGCTGTTTTTT CSARDPGVAGALNTGELFF
. TRBJ1-1 TRBV7-8 many TGTGCCAGCAGCTTAGGGGAAAAGAACACTGAAGCTTTCTTT CASSLGEKNTEAFF
. TRBJ2-1 TRBV11-2 . TGTGCCAGCAGCCTCTCCATGAGGGGGGGGAATGAGCAGTTCTTC CASSLSMRGGNEQFF
TRBD1 TRBJ2-7 TRBV20-1 many TGCAGTGCAAGACAGGGTTCCTACGAGCAGTACTTC CSARQGSYEQYF
. TRBJ2-7 TRBV25-1 . TGTGCCAGCAGTGAATATTCCCTACAAGAGCAGTACTTC CASSEYSLQEQYF
TRBD2 TRBJ2-7 TRBV7-3 few TGTGCCAGCAGCTTAACGAGGCTAGCGGGGGACGAGCAGTACTTC CASSLTRLAGDEQYF
TRBD2 TRBJ2-3 TRBV7-2 many TGTGCCAGCAGCGCTACTAGCGGGGGCCCCACAGATACGCAGTATTTT CASSATSGGPTDTQYF
. TRBJ1-4 TRBV5-4 . TGTGCCAGCAGCCAAGAGGGGGGGGCTCAAAAACTGTTTTTT CASSQEGGAQKLFF
. TRBJ1-1 TRBV4-3 . TGCGCCAGCAGCCTCGACAGTACTGAAGCTTTCTTT CASSLDSTEAFF
. TRBJ1-1 TRBV5-4 few TGTGCCAGCAGCCTGGCTACTGAAGCTTTCTTT CASSLATEAFF
. TRBJ2-1 TRBV29-1 . TGCAGCGTTCGTGGCGGGGCGTCCTACAATGAGCAGTTCTTC CSVRGGASYNEQFF
TRBD2 TRBJ2-5 TRBV25-1 few TGTGCCAGCAGTGACCCGACTAGCCCCAAAGAGACCCAGTACTTC CASSDPTSPKETQYF
. TRBJ2-7 TRBV6-5 . TGTGCCAGCAGTGCCGGGCAACCCTACGAGCAGTACTTC CASSAGQPYEQYF
TRBD2 TRBJ2-3 TRBV20-1 many TGCAGTGCTAGAGATCATTTAGCGGGGGGAATGGATACGCAGTATTTT CSARDHLAGGMDTQYF
TRBD2 TRBJ2-5 TRBV29-1 many TGCAGCGCTACTAGCGGGGGTCTGGAGACCCAGTACTTC CSATSGGLETQYF
. TRBJ1-5 TRBV15 many TGTGCCACCAGCAGAGATTTGGGGAACAATCAGCCCCAGCATTTT CATSRDLGNNQPQHF
. TRBJ1-1 TRBV20-1 many TGCAGTGCTAGGGAACAGGATCCTGAAGCTTTCTTT CSAREQDPEAFF
. TRBJ2-1 TRBV14 . TGTGCCAGCAGCCGCGGGGATACGCGTGTCTGCTTC CASSRGDTRVCF
. TRBJ2-7 TRBV29-1 . TGCAGCGTTGAAGATCCCTTGGCGGGGACCTACGAGCAGTACTTC CSVEDPLAGTYEQYF
. TRBJ2-2 TRBV24-1 few TGTGCCACCAGTGATGCATTAGGGGCTCTAGACGGGGAGCTGTTTTTT CATSDALGALDGELFF
TRBD1 TRBJ1-2 TRBV6-1 . TGTGCCAGCAGTGAAAGGGCAGGGGGCTTCTATGGCTACACCTTC CASSERAGGFYGYTF
. TRBJ1-6 TRBV7-3 few TGTGCCAGCAGCTGGGCCGAGAATTCACCCCTCCACTTT CASSWAENSPLHF
. TRBJ2-7 TRBV7-2 few TGTGCCAGCAGCTTTGGGGGTCCCTCCTACGAGCAGTACTTC CASSFGGPSYEQYF
. TRBJ1-1 TRBV6-5 few TGTGCCAGCAGTTACGGGGACTCCACTGAAGCTTTCTTT CASSYGDSTEAFF
. TRBJ2-3 TRBV4-3 many TGCGCCAGCAGCCAAGAGGACTACACAGATACGCAGTATTTT CASSQEDYTDTQYF
. TRBJ2-7 TRBV3-1 . TGTGCCAGCAGCCGAGGGATAGGGTACGAGCAGTACTTC CASSRGIGYEQYF
. TRBJ1-2 TRBV6-5 . TGTGCCAGCAGCCCCTCGGGGGCGGGCTACACCTTC CASSPSGAGYTF
. TRBJ1-5 TRBV12-3/TRBV12-4 many TGTGCCAGCAGAAAATCTGGGGGAGCGGGCCTAGGGCAGCCCCAGCATTTT CASRKSGGAGLGQPQHF
. TRBJ1-1 TRBV5-4 few TGTGCCAGCCGGAGGGTAGGGTCGGAAGCTTTCTTT CASRRVGSEAFF
. TRBJ2-3 TRBV7-8 few TGTGCCAGCAGCTCGACCTCGCAGACTAGCACAGATACGCAGTATTTT CASSSTSQTSTDTQYF
. TRBJ1-3 TRBV9 . TGTGCCAGCAGCGTAGAATCGGCGAACACCATATATTTT CASSVESANTIYF
TRBD1 TRBJ1-5 TRBV5-6 many TGTGCCAGCAGCGGCAGGGGGGGACTGCCCGATCAGCCCCAGCATTTT CASSGRGGLPDQPQHF
. TRBJ1-2 TRBV7-9 few TGTGCCAGCAGTTCTTGGGGTTCCTCCTATGGCTACACCTTC CASSSWGSSYGYTF
TRBD1 TRBJ1-2 TRBV12-3/TRBV12-4 few TGTGCCAGCAGCCCGCCCGACAGGGTTGACTATGGCTACACCTTC CASSPPDRVDYGYTF
. TRBJ1-6 TRBV7-2 many TGTGCCAGCAGCTTAGGGACGATACTGGGCTCACCCCTCCACTTT CASSLGTILGSPLHF
. TRBJ1-1 TRBV28 many TGTGCCAGCAGTTTTCCAGAGAAGACTGAAGCTTTCTTT CASSFPEKTEAFF
. TRBJ2-6 TRBV5-4 . TGTGCCAGCAGCTTTTCGGGATCTGGGGCCAACGTCCTGACTTTC CASSFSGSGANVLTF
TRBD1 TRBJ2-7 TRBV20-1 . TGCAGTGCTAGAGATCGAGACAGGGATTACGAGCAGTACTTC CSARDRDRDYEQYF
TRBD1 TRBJ2-3 TRBV4-2 many TGTGCCAGCAGCCAAGAGGGACAGGGCGTACGCACAGATACGCAGTATTTT CASSQEGQGVRTDTQYF
. TRBJ2-3 TRBV3-1 . TGTGCCAGCAGCCATGCCCTTAGCGGTCTGTCGGATACGCAGTATTTT CASSHALSGLSDTQYF
. TRBJ1-2 TRBV2 few TGTGCCAGCAGGGGGACTTTGGGGCCTAACTATGGCTACACCTTC CASRGTLGPNYGYTF
TRBD2 TRBJ2-3 TRBV11-3 . TGTGCCAGCAGCCCCCGGACTAGCGGGGGTAGCACAGATACGCAGTATTTT CASSPRTSGGSTDTQYF
. TRBJ1-5 TRBV28 . TGTGCCGGCAGGGAGGGGATCGGCAATCAGCCCCAGCATTTT CAGREGIGNQPQHF
. TRBJ2-1 TRBV7-2 many TGTGCCAGCAGCGCCCGGGACTTTTACAATGAGCAGTTCTTC CASSARDFYNEQFF
TRBD1 TRBJ2-3 TRBV12-3/TRBV12-4 many TGTGCCAGCATCCGAGGGACCGGGACAGGCGCGACAGATACGCAGTATTTT CASIRGTGTGATDTQYF
. TRBJ2-2 TRBV12-3/TRBV12-4 many TGTGCCAGCACTCCCGTGGGACAGAACACCGGGGAGCTGTTTTTT CASTPVGQNTGELFF